The 10 T cell receptor beta chains presented below share a single source sample, sequenced in a study of human T cells and chemical hapten exposure. One entry per CDR3 protein results from TCRdb running MiXCR on the 5' RACE reads. This sample yields 130,000 or so distinct CDR3 sequences, of which approximately 4% are seen a single time; over 1.2% belongs to the top ten. Unfractionated whole blood yielded the extracted total RNA. Source of these receptors: a female donor in good health.

Many counts were recorded for this clonotype. The gene calls are TRBV28 and TRBJ2-3; possible D gene TRBD1, 6 bases. V lost 5 bases and J lost 4, with 16 bases in between. The CDR3 is made up of 15 amino acids. Germline CDR1 and CDR2: MDHEN and SYDVKM. CDR3 amino acids: CASSTMNRDADTQYF. CDR3 coding DNA: TGTGCCAGCAGTACAATGAACAGGGATGCAGATACGCAGTATTTT.

This clonotype was counted many times. The gene calls are TRBV7-2 and TRBJ1-1; D unclear. The CDR3 runs 18 residues. V was pared by 6 bases and J by 5 bases, with 28 bases between. The V gene's germline CDR1 is SGHTA and CDR2 FQGNSA. The CDR3, as DNA: TGTGCCAGCAGTTCGATCTGGGCGGACCCCGAGGGAAGGACTGAAGCTTTCTTT. Translation gives CASSSIWADPEGRTEAFF.

This clonotype was picked up many times. This chain uses TRBV10-3 with TRBJ2-6; 7 bases agree with TRBD1. CDR3 length equals 19 residues. From germline, CDR1 is ENHRY and CDR2 SYGVKD. Trimming at V came to 7 bases and at J to 2 bases, leaving 17 bases not matched to a gene. CDR3 amino acids: CAIKKGAVLSTPGANVLTF. CDR3 coding DNA: TGTGCCATCAAAAAGGGGGCGGTTTTGTCAACCCCTGGGGCCAACGTCCTGACTTTC.

This clonotype was counted many times. The chain joins TRBV20-1 to TRBJ1-5; 8 nucleotides line up with TRBD1. This CDR3 comprises 17 residues. CDR1 DFQATT and CDR2 SNEGSKA come from the germline V gene (reference sequence). V shed 0 bases and J 10 bases; nucleotides not matched to a gene: 17. The CDR3 nucleotides read TGCAGTGCTAGAGAACCATGGGGGACAACGGGACAGGAACCCCAGCATTTT. This gives the protein CSAREPWGTTGQEPQHF.

A note on this clonotype: This clone may be a read error of a much larger clone one base away. The CDR3 DNA is TGTGCCAGCAGACCCGCCTACGAGCAGTACTTC. Amino acids: CASRPAYEQYF. The V gene is TRBV7-2, the J gene TRBJ2-7, with unresolved D. The CDR3 has 11 amino acids. CDR1 and CDR2 from the germline V gene are SGHTA and FQGNSA. Trimming took 6 bases from V and 2 from J, leaving 5 bases between them.

In its sample, this clonotype was seen many times. This rearrangement joins TRBV12-3 or TRBV12-4 to TRBJ1-5; D is possibly TRBD1 (5 bases). The CDR3 consists of 10 residues. The ends were cut back, 7 bases at V and 13 bases at J, with 11 bases in the middle. Written as DNA, the CDR3 is TGTGCCAGCATCCGGGGGTGTCAGCATTTT. Translated: CASIRGCQHF.

The chain has TRBV4-3 and TRBJ2-3, with D uncertain. V was trimmed by 6 bases and J by 4 bases, leaving 17 bases between them. The germline V gene has CDR1 LGHNA and CDR2 YSLEER. CDR3 size: 15 residues. The CDR3 sequence is CASSWSDDGSDTQYF. Written as DNA, the CDR3 is TGCGCCAGCAGTTGGAGCGACGATGGGTCAGATACGCAGTATTTT.

In this sample, this clonotype turned up many times. The V gene is TRBV20-1, the J gene TRBJ1-1; D is undetermined. Germline values: CDR1 DFQATT, CDR2 SNEGSKA (reference sequence). The CDR3 has 13 amino acids. V gave up 3 bases and J gave up 0 bases, with 8 bases separating them. Written as DNA, the CDR3 is TGCAGTGCTAGTGAGGGAGTGAACACTGAAGCTTTCTTT. Translation gives CSASEGVNTEAFF.

This clonotype was seen many times. The chain uses TRBV20-1 and TRBJ2-4; 9 positions match TRBD2. The CDR3 contains 18 residues. Germline trimming cut 2 bases from V and 0 bases from J; bases unmatched to any gene: 11. The germline gives CDR1 DFQATT, CDR2 SNEGSKA (reference sequence). This CDR3 is CSARKSLAGDLAKNIQYF. The CDR3 DNA follows: TGCAGTGCTAGAAAGTCACTAGCGGGCGACCTAGCCAAAAACATTCAGTACTTC.

This clonotype has a count of ten or more. V and J are TRBV5-1 and TRBJ2-7, with D uncertain. This CDR3 is built from 14 residues. CDR1 and CDR2 from the germline V gene are SGHRS and YFSETQ. Trimming pared 0 bases from V and 0 bases from J, leaving 7 bases between. The CDR3 here is CASSLGPSSYEQYF. CDR3 in DNA: TGCGCCAGCAGCTTGGGGCCCAGCTCCTACGAGCAGTACTTC.